This TCR beta chain emerged from a study of blood T cell repertoires in COVID-19. Across the study: Nucleic acid was either cDNA or gDNA, and it came from T cells, B-cell-depleted T cells, or PBMCs.

Under the authors' procedure: The assay estimated nucleated cells by amplifying reference gene primers. Measured with immunoSEQ multiplex PCR; TCRdb has only the in-frame clones, and not every one. V and J calls and clone size are given by that table; D and trimming were obtained from the DNA. In the table there are about 32,000 clones, around 90% of which are singletons. V dropped 5 bases and J dropped 8 bases, with 6 bases sitting between them. From germline, CDR1 is SEHNR and CDR2 FQNEAQ (reference sequence). The CDR3 runs 10 residues. This sequence originates from a woman aged 70-85 years with active COVID-19. The material sequenced was peripheral blood. The rearrangement uses TRBV7-9 and TRBJ1-1; no firm D call. DNA of the CDR3: TGTGCCAGCAGCAACAACGAAGCTTTCTTT. It yields the protein CASSNNEAFF.